Sequencing of this T cell receptor (beta chain) was carried out in a study of CD8 T cells in Susac syndrome. From blood CD8+ and CD4+ T cells, the TCR beta chain was sequenced. The study used healthy donors as controls matched for age and sex. Reverse transcription of about 0.5 to 1 ug RNA used random hexamers. TCRdb reprocessed the immunoSEQ multiplex PCR reads with MiXCR, giving one entry per CDR3 protein. This repertoire shows about 21,000 distinct CDR3 sequences, about 92% found once; its top ten account for 0.27%. This clonotype was sampled from a human donor in good health. Specimen: CD8+ T cells from PBMCs.

CDR3 in amino acids: CASSQVSGRGTEAFF. For the CDR3, the DNA is TGTGCCAGCAGCCAAGTCTCGGGGAGGGGCACTGAAGCTTTCTTT. The J gene is TRBJ1-1, the V gene TRBV14, with D tentatively TRBD1 (5 bases). In germline, CDR1 is SGHDN, CDR2 FVKESK. The V end lost 1 base, the J end lost 4 bases, and 13 bases lay between the germline ends. The CDR3 spans 15 residues.